This T cell receptor beta chain was identified in a study of blood T cells in healthy people across ages. Looking at the study overall: When template switching was applied, about one barcoded beta molecule was captured per two T cells.

The V gene end was trimmed by 0 bases and the J gene end by 4 bases; junction bases not matched to a gene: 6. This CDR3 comprises 14 residues. In germline, CDR1 is DFQATT, CDR2 SNEGSKA (reference sequence). Each sample yielded at least 6.5 million isolated PBMCs. This clonotype was found a few times. As yet, its antigen is unknown. Study-wide results and caveats: Unsorted PBMCs blocked a conclusive comparison of naive and antigen-experienced cells.

Next came a second PCR, run for roughly 6 to 11 cycles, which used a sample-barcoded 5' primer along with a J-beta primer mix. Each CDR3 protein gets one entry after TCRdb re-called the 5' RACE reads with MiXCR. The sample shows approximately 1.5 million distinct CDR3 sequences, approximately 43% of them seen only once. Specimen: blood. The TCR originated in a woman aged 18-35 years in good health. This chain joins TRBV20-1 and TRBJ2-7; 7 bases fit TRBD2. The CDR3 sequence is CSARESGGGYEQYF. CDR3 DNA: TGCAGTGCTAGAGAAAGTGGCGGGGGATACGAGCAGTACTTC.